This T cell receptor (beta chain) was recorded in a study of shared clonotypes between healthy human individuals. V was clipped by 3 bases and J by 3 bases, with 9 bases between them. The CDR3 is 13 amino acids. Germline CDR1 reads SGHTA; CDR2 reads FQGNSA. With regard to this clone: Its antigen is currently unknown.

Per the original methods: Without quality scores, immunoSEQ junctional reads could not be filtered like full-length reads. Method: immunoSEQ multiplex PCR; TCRdb's copy keeps in-frame clones and lacks some. That table gives V, J and clone size, and the DNA gave D and trimming. The sample shows about 610,000 clones, approximately 97% of them seen only once. Study-level findings and limits: An anticipated effect of sequencing depth on clonotype sharing among donors was recognized.

Splitting the CD4+ cells yielded a CD45RA+ naive subset and a CD45RA-negative memory subset. Sequenced: naive CD4+ T cells sorted from blood. This sample's subset: CD45RA+ positively selected. The V gene is TRBV7-2, the J gene TRBJ2-7, with D perhaps TRBD1 (6 bases). The source of this sequence is a woman in her twenties or thirties in good health. CDR3 nucleotides: TGTGCCAGCAGCTTGGACAGTCTCTACGAGCAGTACTTC. Protein: CASSLDSLYEQYF. Based on the CDR3 plus reference TRBV7-2 and TRBJ2-7, the full variable domain is GAGVSQSPSNKVTEKGKDVELRCDPISGHTALYWYRQSLGQGLEFLIYFQGNSAPDKSGLPSDRFSAERTGGSVSTLTIQRTQQEDSAVYLCASSLDSLYEQYFGPGTRLTVT.